This T cell receptor (beta chain) was observed in a study of CXCR3-negative and CXCR3-positive naive CD8 T cells. General observations from the study: TRB CDR3s were more hydrophobic in CXCR3-positive than in CXCR3-negative naive cells. Memory cells showed distinct TRBV-TRBJ patterns, while the two naive subsets matched.

Concerning this clonotype: The antigen remains unidentified.

Each TRB cDNA library was prepared by 5' RACE (with UMI labels). TCRdb re-called the 5' RACE reads and shows each CDR3 protein once, DNA omitted. Its listing shows about 56,000 distinct CDR3 sequences. The CDR3 length is 14 residues. The germline gives CDR1 MNHEY, CDR2 SMNVEV (reference sequence). Sequencing was done on a sample of naive CXCR3+ CD8+ T cells from blood. Subset reported: CD45RO-CCR7+CD27+CD95- naive CD8+ T cells expressing CXCR3 (TNR3+). This chain connects TRBV27 to TRBJ2-7; TCRdb proposes TRBD1, but this gene call is untestable without DNA. The clonotype originates from a human donor in good health. Some clones in this sample may be carry-over from other donors' samples. This chain's CDR3 is CASRPLTGGNEQYF.